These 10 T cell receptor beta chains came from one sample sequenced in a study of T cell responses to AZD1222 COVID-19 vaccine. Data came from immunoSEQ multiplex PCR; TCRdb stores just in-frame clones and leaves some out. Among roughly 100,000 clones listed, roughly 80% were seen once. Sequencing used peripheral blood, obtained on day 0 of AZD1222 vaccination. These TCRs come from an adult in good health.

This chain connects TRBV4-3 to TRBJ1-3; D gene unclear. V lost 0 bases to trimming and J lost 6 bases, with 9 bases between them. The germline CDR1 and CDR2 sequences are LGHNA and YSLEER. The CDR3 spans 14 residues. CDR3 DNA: TGCGCCAGCAGCCAAGATGTCGGGGTAAACACCATATATTTT. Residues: CASSQDVGVNTIYF.

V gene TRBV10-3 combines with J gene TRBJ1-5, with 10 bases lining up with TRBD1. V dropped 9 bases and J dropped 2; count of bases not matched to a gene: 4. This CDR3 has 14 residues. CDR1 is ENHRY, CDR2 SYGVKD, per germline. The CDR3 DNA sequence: TGTGCCATTCAGGGGACAGGGGGCAATCAGCCCCAGCATTTT. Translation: CAIQGTGGNQPQHF.

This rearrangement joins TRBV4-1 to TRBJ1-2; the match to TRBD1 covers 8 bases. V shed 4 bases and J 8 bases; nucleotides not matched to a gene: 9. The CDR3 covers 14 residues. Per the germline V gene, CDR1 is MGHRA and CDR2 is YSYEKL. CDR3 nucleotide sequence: TGCGCCAGCAGCCTCCTAACAGGGGGGGACGGCTACACCTTC. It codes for CASSLLTGGDGYTF.

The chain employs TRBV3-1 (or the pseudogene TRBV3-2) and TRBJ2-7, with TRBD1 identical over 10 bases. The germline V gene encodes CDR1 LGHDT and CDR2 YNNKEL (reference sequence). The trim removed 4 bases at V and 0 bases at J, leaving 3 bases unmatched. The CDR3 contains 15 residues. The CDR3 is CASSRRTGGSYEQYF. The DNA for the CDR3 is TGTGCCAGCAGCCGAAGGACAGGGGGCTCCTACGAGCAGTACTTC.

CDR3 DNA sequence: TGCAGTGCTAGTAGACAGATAGGAAACACCATATATTTT. It translates to CSASRQIGNTIYF. The rearrangement links TRBV20-1 to TRBJ1-3, with TRBD1 as a possible D gene (5 bases). This CDR3 comprises 13 residues. The ends were cut back, 3 bases at V and 4 bases at J, with 10 bases in the middle. The germline CDR1 and CDR2 sequences are DFQATT and SNEGSKA (reference sequence).

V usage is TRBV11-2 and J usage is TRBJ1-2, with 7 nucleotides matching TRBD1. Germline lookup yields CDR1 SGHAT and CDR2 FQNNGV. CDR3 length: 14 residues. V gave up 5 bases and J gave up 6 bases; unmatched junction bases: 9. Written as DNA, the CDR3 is TGTGCCAGCAGCCGACAGGGACCGGAGGATGGCTACACCTTC. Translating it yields CASSRQGPEDGYTF.

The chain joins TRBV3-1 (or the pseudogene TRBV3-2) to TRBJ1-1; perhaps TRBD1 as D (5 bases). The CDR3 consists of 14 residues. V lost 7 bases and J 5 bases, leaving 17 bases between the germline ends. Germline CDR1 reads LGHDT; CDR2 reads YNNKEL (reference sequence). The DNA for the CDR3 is TGTGCCAGCACCACATTCTCGGGGGGGACTGAAGCTTTCTTT. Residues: CASTTFSGGTEAFF.

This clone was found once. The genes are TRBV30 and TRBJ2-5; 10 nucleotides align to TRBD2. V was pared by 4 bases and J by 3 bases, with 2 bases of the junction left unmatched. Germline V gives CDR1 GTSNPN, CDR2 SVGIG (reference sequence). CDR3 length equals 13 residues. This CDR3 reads CAWITSGEETQYF. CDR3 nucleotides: TGTGCCTGGATAACTAGCGGGGAAGAGACCCAGTACTTC.

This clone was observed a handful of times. CDR3 DNA: TGTGCCAGCAGCTTACATAGCACAGATACGCAGTATTTT. This gives the protein CASSLHSTDTQYF. This chain connects TRBV7-9 to TRBJ2-3; D unclear. The CDR3 totals 13 residues. Germline V lookup: CDR1 SEHNR, CDR2 FQNEAQ (reference sequence). Trimming took 2 bases from V and 0 from J, leaving 3 bases between them.

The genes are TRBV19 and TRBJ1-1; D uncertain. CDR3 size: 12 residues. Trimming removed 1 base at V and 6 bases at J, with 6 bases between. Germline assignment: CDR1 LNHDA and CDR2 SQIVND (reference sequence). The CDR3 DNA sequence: TGTGCCAGTAGTATAGTTGGAGCTGAAGCTTTCTTT. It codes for CASSIVGAEAFF.